The subject of this entry is one T cell receptor beta chain. Its antigen is still unknown. This specimen belongs to a study of cytomegalovirus exposure and HLA in healthy donors. General study findings and limits: One variant, a missense change in DCLRE1C, was linked in a later analysis to TCR beta V- and J-gene trimming. Reportedly, diagnosis of cytomegalovirus status by the classifier showed high specificity and sensitivity. Sequences of the TCR beta chain were said to predict the HLA-A and HLA-B alleles of most subjects accurately.

PCR was performed using 60 Vbeta and 13 Jbeta primers. In the authors' methods: Later, 80 million or so unique TCR beta chains were counted in an analysis, and approximately 10 million of them were shared. Profiled with immunoSEQ multiplex PCR; TCRdb holds only in-frame clones, not every one. From that table come the V and J calls and clone size; the DNA was used to work out D and trimming. In the table there are 100,000 or so clones, around 77% of which are singletons. The material sequenced was PBMCs. The clonotype was recovered from a man in his forties in good health and CMV-seropositive.

Written as DNA, the CDR3 is TGCGCCAGCAGCCAAGTTCCACTCAGCGCCCAGTTCTTC. Residues: CASSQVPLSAQFF. The rearrangement uses TRBV4-3 and TRBJ2-1; D unresolved. The CDR3 spans 13 residues. V was cut by 1 base and J by 13 bases, with 14 bases left in between. Germline CDR1 LGHNA, CDR2 YSLEER.